This T cell receptor beta chain is drawn from a study of T cells after yellow fever vaccination (dated by TCRdb to the late 2010s). Turning to the overall study: Libraries from fractions with low cell numbers were prepared with the SMART-Seq v4 Ultra Low Input RNA kit. Bulk TCR alpha and beta repertoires were sequenced longitudinally to track T-cell clones before and after primary and booster YFV17D yellow fever vaccination. Blood samples were taken at several timepoints before and after primary and secondary immunization, and bulk PBMC replicates and cell subsets were isolated. Two healthy male donors made up the cohort, one aged 18 to 29 years and the other aged 30 to 40 years. Study-wide findings and limitations: Computational filtering was needed because FACS-sorted repertoires could contain abundant contaminating clonotypes from the bulk population. After the booster, most clones that had expanded after primary vaccination were detected again (nearly 98% of CD4 and 70% to 90% of CD8), suggesting broad maintenance of memory. Because only a couple of donors were included in the study, the extent to which the findings can be generalized is limited. The secondary T-cell response was found to be weaker but faster than the primary response, with a peak reached on day 5 rather than on day 15. A small fraction of clonotypes appeared in both the CD4 and CD8 compartments, likely as a result of convergent recombination.

This clonotype has only a few counts. The antigen it binds to is not known. There are no base qualities to consult, and no much larger clone falls within one base. The treatment or condition label on this specimen signifies: live attenuated yellow fever vaccine strain. A standard Ficoll-Paque protocol was used to isolate PBMCs from peripheral blood. CD4 and CD8 T-cell fractions were isolated with Dynabeads CD4 and CD8 positive selection kits. RNA was extracted with TriZol from bulk PBMCs, CD4 and CD8 fractions, and dextramer-positive and dextramer-negative fractions. A distance of 8 bases separates the germline ends of V and J, which lose 3 bases and 2 bases respectively. The CDR3 starts with the cysteine, ends with the phenylalanine, and has 13 residues. The read is trimmed to its CDR3 DNA, 39 bases read in frame from base 1. TCR cDNA was synthesized by 5'RACE template switching, through which a universal primer site and unique molecular identifiers were introduced. cDNA synthesis was primed from both the TCR alpha and TCR beta constant segments. Two PCR steps were used to amplify libraries, with sample barcodes and sequencing adapters being added in the second step. Sequencing of the libraries was done on either Illumina HiSeq 2500 (2x100 bp) or NovaSeq (2x150 bp). The published analysis was carried out like this. Reads were demultiplexed and collapsed into UMI consensus sequences with MIGEC, and V(D)J alignment was performed with MiXCR. Using edgeR on replicate PBMC samples, clonotypes were called vaccine-responding if FDR was below 0.01 and the log2 fold change was above 5 up to day 15. Bulk clonotypes were assigned CD4 or CD8 identity according to which sequenced CD4 or CD8 repertoire held them at higher abundance. TCRdb applied fastp at Q25 and MiXCR to the public reads, then kept only in-frame beta chains. Each entry is one CDR3 protein sequence, shown with its most common DNA and genes. The V and J calls here are based on TCRdb, not the publication. The sample has approximately 300,000 distinct CDR3 sequences on record, over 10% of them singletons. Roughly 0.5% of the sample is held by the ten biggest clonotypes.

The starting material was CD4+ T cells sorted from PBMCs, obtained 45 days after the yellow fever booster vaccination. The TCR sequence derives from a man under 40 who received the YFV17D yellow fever vaccine. The chain couples TRBV23-1 to TRBJ2-7, with the D gene uncertain. TRBV23-1 qualifies as an ORF whose function is uncertain. The DNA reads as follows: TGCGCCAGCAGTCACTGGGATCCCTACGAGCAGTACTTC. It codes for CASSHWDPYEQYF.